This TCR beta chain appears in the sequencing data of a study of PD-L1 blockade in urothelial cancer. Clones were sequenced by immunoSEQ multiplex PCR, and TCRdb holds only the in-frame ones, with some missing. The top ten hold 1.5% to 2% of the sample, which has under 35,000 clones, around nine tenths seen once. Germline V gives CDR1 LNHDA, CDR2 SQIVND (reference sequence). The CDR3 covers 12 residues. The ends were cut back, 3 bases at V and 8 bases at J, with 7 bases in the middle. The rearrangement joins TRBV19 to TRBJ2-2, with a possible D match to TRBD1 (5 bases). Sequencing was performed on PBMCs, taken around atezolizumab (anti-PD-L1) treatment. This clonotype was sampled from a man aged 45-60 years with urothelial cancer. Written as DNA, the CDR3 is TGTGCCAGTAGTATGGGGCAGGGGGAGCTGTTTTTT. It yields the protein CASSMGQGELFF. Supplemented by reference TRBV19 and TRBJ2-2, the full variable domain reads DGGITQSPKYLFRKEGQNVTLSCEQNLNHDAMYWYRQDPGQGLRLIYYSQIVNDFQKGDIAEGYSVSREKKESFPLTVTSAQKNPTAFYLCASSMGQGELFFGEGSRLTVL.